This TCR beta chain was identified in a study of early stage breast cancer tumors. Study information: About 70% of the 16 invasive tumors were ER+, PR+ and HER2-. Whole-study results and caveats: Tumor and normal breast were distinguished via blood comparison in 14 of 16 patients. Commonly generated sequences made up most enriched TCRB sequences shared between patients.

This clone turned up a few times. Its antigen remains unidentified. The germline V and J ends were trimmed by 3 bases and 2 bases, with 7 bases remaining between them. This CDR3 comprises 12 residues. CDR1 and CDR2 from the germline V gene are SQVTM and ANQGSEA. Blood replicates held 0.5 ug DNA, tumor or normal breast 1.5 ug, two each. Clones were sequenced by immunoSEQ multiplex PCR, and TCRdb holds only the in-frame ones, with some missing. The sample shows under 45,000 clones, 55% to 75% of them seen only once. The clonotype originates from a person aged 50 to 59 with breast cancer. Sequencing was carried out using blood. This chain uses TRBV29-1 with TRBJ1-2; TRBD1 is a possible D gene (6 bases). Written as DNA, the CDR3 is TGCAGCGTTGACGGACAGAACTATGGCTACACCTTC. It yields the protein CSVDGQNYGYTF.